This passage covers 19 T cell receptor beta chains from one sample sequenced in a study of CD8+ T cells in alopecia areata. Treatment noted: oral pan-JAK inhibitor, 5-10 mg twice daily. Sequencing templates came from extracted RNA that was reverse transcribed into cDNA. Measured with immunoSEQ multiplex PCR; TCRdb has only the in-frame clones, and not every one. The sample has around 190,000 clones, over 60% seen once; the top ten hold about 4%. The sample consisted of CD4+ T cells sorted from blood, taken at week 4, from a patient treated with tofacitinib. These receptors were obtained from a human donor with alopecia areata.

V is TRBV7-2 and J is TRBJ1-2; D is uncertain. The CDR3 runs 12 residues. Germline V lookup: CDR1 SGHTA, CDR2 FQGNSA. Trimming pared 4 bases from V and 8 bases from J, leaving 11 bases between. CDR3 coding DNA: TGTGCCAGCAGCTCGGTTAGAGGCGGCTACACCTTC. Translated: CASSSVRGGYTF.

The sample holds a few counts of this clone. V is TRBV6-5 and J is TRBJ1-1; possibly TRBD1 for D (6 bases). The CDR3 contains 13 residues. Trimming took off 2 bases at V and 7 bases at J, with 11 bases between the two ends. CDR1 and CDR2 (germline): MNHEY, SVGAGI. Written as DNA, the CDR3 is TGTGCCAGCAGTTACGACTTGACAGGTGAAGCTTTCTTT. Translation gives CASSYDLTGEAFF.

The genes are TRBV2 and TRBJ1-1; D uncertain. Germline V gene data show CDR1 as SNHLY and CDR2 as FYNNEI. The CDR3 is made up of 13 amino acids. V lost 0 bases and J 4 bases, leaving 6 bases between the germline ends. The chain's CDR3 is CASSEAETTEAFF. DNA for the CDR3: TGTGCCAGCAGTGAAGCGGAAACCACTGAAGCTTTCTTT. Filled out from reference TRBV2 and TRBJ1-1, the complete variable domain reads EPEVTQTPSHQVTQMGQEVILRCVPISNHLYFYWYRQILGQKVEFLVSFYNNEISEKSEIFDDQFSVERPDGSNFTLKIRSTKLEDSAMYFCASSEAETTEAFFGQGTRLTVV.

The table lists this clone with a count of one. The genes are TRBV9 and TRBJ1-6; D may be TRBD1 (5 bases). V lost 0 bases and J 7 bases, leaving 8 bases between the germline ends. The CDR3 runs to 14 residues. Germline CDR1 and CDR2: SGDLS and YYNGEE. The CDR3 region is CASSVVQANSPLHF. The CDR3 bases are TGTGCCAGCAGCGTAGTACAGGCAAATTCACCCCTCCACTTT.

The chain has TRBV6-1 and TRBJ2-6; no clear D. V was clipped by 4 bases and J by 1 base, with 11 bases between them. This CDR3 has 16 residues. CDR1 is MNHNS, CDR2 SASEGT, per germline. The CDR3 is CASSGQEGSGANVLTF. In DNA, the CDR3 is TGTGCCAGCAGTGGCCAAGAAGGGTCTGGGGCCAACGTCCTGACTTTC.

This clone occurred a few times. This sequence joins TRBV30 and TRBJ2-2, with TRBD2 as a possible D gene (6 bases). V was trimmed by 4 bases and J by 5 bases, leaving 14 bases between them. This CDR3 comprises 14 residues. Germline V gene lookup returns CDR1 GTSNPN and CDR2 SVGIG (reference sequence). The CDR3 spells CAWTAWGGTGELFF. As DNA, the CDR3 is TGTGCCTGGACCGCCTGGGGAGGAACCGGGGAGCTGTTTTTT.

The V call is TRBV30, the J call TRBJ1-2; 9 bases agree with TRBD1. Germline CDR1 reads GTSNPN; CDR2 reads SVGIG (reference sequence). Trimming took 2 bases from V and 6 from J; bases not matched to a gene: 4. The CDR3 loop spans 13 amino acids. This CDR3 is CAWSTGTGNGYTF. CDR3 DNA sequence: TGTGCCTGGAGTACCGGGACAGGGAATGGCTACACCTTC.

The rearrangement links TRBV5-1 to TRBJ2-1; 9 bases agree with TRBD1. This CDR3 spans 14 amino acids. CDR1 is SGHRS, CDR2 YFSETQ, per germline. With V trimmed by 5 bases and J by 6 bases, 6 bases remained unmatched. The CDR3 sequence is CASSPGTGTNEQFF. The CDR3 coding sequence is TGCGCCAGCAGTCCAGGGACAGGGACCAATGAGCAGTTCTTC.

This rearrangement joins TRBV30 to TRBJ1-1; D call uncertain. The V gene's germline CDR1 is GTSNPN and CDR2 SVGIG (reference sequence). The CDR3 has 13 residues. Trimming cost V 5 bases and J 1 base, with 11 bases left between them. The CDR3 DNA is TGTGCCTGGTGCGGGAGGCCGAACACTGAAGCTTTCTTT. This sequence encodes CAWCGRPNTEAFF.

This clone was observed a handful of times. This CDR3 is also generated by other DNA sequences in the sample. DNA for the CDR3: TGTGCCACCAGCAGAGGACAGGGTAACTATGGCTACACCTTC. It is translated as CATSRGQGNYGYTF. This sequence joins TRBV15 and TRBJ1-2; TRBD1 matches at 7 bases. The germline CDR1 and CDR2 sequences are LNHNV and YYDKDF (reference sequence). After removal of 1 base from V and 1 base from J, the junction contained 0 bases not matched to a gene. The CDR3 sequence is 14 residues long.

V usage is TRBV7-9 and J usage is TRBJ1-2; D remains ambiguous. Germline assignment: CDR1 SEHNR and CDR2 FQNEAQ (reference sequence). The length of the CDR3 is 11 residues. V gave up 5 bases and J gave up 4 bases, with 5 bases separating them. CDR3 coding DNA: TGTGCCAGCAGCGGAGGCTATGGCTACACCTTC. Translating gives CASSGGYGYTF.

The chain combines TRBV7-2 with TRBJ2-1; 12 bases agree with TRBD2. J lost 6 bases, V lost 3 bases, and 0 bases had no gene match. CDR1 is SGHTA and CDR2 is FQGNSA in the germline V gene. This CDR3 is built from 14 residues. The CDR3 loop is CASSLTSGGNEQFF. CDR3 DNA sequence: TGTGCCAGCAGCTTGACTAGCGGGGGCAATGAGCAGTTCTTC.

The chain is built from TRBV4-2 and TRBJ2-2, with 8 bases fitting TRBD1. This CDR3 is 15 amino acids long. With V trimmed by 5 bases and J by 9 bases, 11 bases remained unmatched. The germline V gene encodes CDR1 LGHNA and CDR2 YNFKEQ. The CDR3 spells CASSAGQGVVRELFF. The CDR3 region has the DNA TGTGCCAGCAGCGCCGGACAGGGAGTCGTCCGGGAGCTGTTTTTT.

The rearrangement joins TRBV9 to TRBJ1-2, with D hard to call. The V and J ends lost 0 bases and 1 base respectively, with 7 bases between them. CDR1 and CDR2 (germline): SGDLS, YYNGEE. The CDR3 spans 14 residues. Written as DNA, the CDR3 is TGTGCCAGCAGCGTAGGAGGGATTAACTATGGCTACACCTTC. This gives the protein CASSVGGINYGYTF.

The chain has TRBV29-1 and TRBJ1-1; no definite D call. Looked up from germline, CDR1 is SQVTM and CDR2 is ANQGSEA. The V end was cut by 5 bases, the J end by 8 bases, with 12 bases between. This CDR3 has 11 residues. CDR3 in DNA: TGCAGCGTTAATTCTGCCGGGGAAGCTTTCTTT. Translated, it gives CSVNSAGEAFF.

V gene TRBV27 combines with J gene TRBJ2-3; D unclear. Germline-derived CDR1 and CDR2 are MNHEY and SMNVEV (reference sequence). The CDR3 runs 19 residues. Trimming left V 5 bases short and J 2 bases short, with 26 bases between. CDR3 sequence: CASSQTLWPDLVNTDTQYF. Written as DNA, the CDR3 is TGTGCCAGCAGTCAAACCTTGTGGCCCGACCTAGTTAACACAGATACGCAGTATTTT.

The rearrangement links TRBV30 to TRBJ2-7; TRBD1 matches 10 bases. V was pared by 3 bases and J by 4 bases, with 6 bases of the junction left unmatched. CDR3 length: 14 amino acids. Germline V CDR1 and CDR2: GTSNPN, SVGIG (reference sequence). CDR3 nucleotides: TGTGCCTGGAGCCGGACAGGGGGAAAATACGAGCAGTACTTC. Its protein product is CAWSRTGGKYEQYF.

The count of this clone is one. The chain combines TRBV5-1 with TRBJ1-1; D ambiguous. Trimming removed 1 base from V and 7 bases from J, with 8 bases in between. The CDR3 is 12 amino acids. The germline V gene has CDR1 SGHRS and CDR2 YFSETQ. The CDR3 loop reads CASSLTGYEAFF. The CDR3 DNA sequence: TGCGCCAGCAGCTTGACTGGCTATGAAGCTTTCTTT.

This clone has more than one count but fewer than ten. The chain carries TRBV7-9 and TRBJ1-6; no firm D call. There are 15 residues in the CDR3. The V gene lost 5 bases and the J gene lost 5 bases, with 13 bases spanning the gap. Germline loops: CDR1 SEHNR, CDR2 FQNEAQ (reference sequence). DNA of the CDR3: TGTGCCAGCAGCCCCGGTGTAGGACATAATTCACCCCTCCACTTT. It specifies CASSPGVGHNSPLHF.